This T cell receptor beta chain was recorded in a study of cytomegalovirus exposure and HLA in healthy donors listed by TCRdb under 2017. Concerning the study at large: In an earlier analysis of roughly 500 of the donors, around 290 Gb of sequence data and some 120 million unique TCR beta sequences from approximately 180 million T cells were reported. Roughly 300 gigabases of sequencing data and around 80 million unique TCR sequences made up an early release that covered approximately 650 HLA-typed donors. The genetic ancestry cluster associated with self-reported Caucasian donors included over 65% of the approximately 400 genotyped donors. The study aimed to test whether signatures of past pathogen exposure could be identified by cataloging public T cell receptors. The study profiled the T cell repertoires of about 720 subjects by immunosequencing and related them to cytomegalovirus serostatus. Besides the first cohort of 500 to 700 subjects, a separate validation cohort made up of over 100 different subjects was used. High-throughput TCR immunosequencing, statistical association of individual TCRs with disease status, and machine learning were combined to predict cytomegalovirus infection status. A later analysis re-examined previously published TCR beta repertoires from 610 or so donors and added high-resolution HLA genotyping to investigate patterns of TCR occurrence. The later analysis used no new phenotypic data to find candidate immune exposures, relying instead on TCR beta sequences and their occurrence across donors. To decide whether each TCR beta V gene segment behaved as functional or pseudogenic, an earlier analysis of approximately 590 of the donors relied on high-throughput TCR beta sequencing. Donor age, sex, ethnicity and CMV serostatus were compiled alongside the repertoire data. A later genetic analysis used genome-wide SNP genotypes for 398 of the 666 donors, treating that subset as a discovery cohort. All discovery cohort repertoires had been generated using a single sequencing platform. HLA typing included class I and class II loci at four-digit resolution. The number of donors typed differed by locus, with 629-630 for A, B, C, DRB1 and DQB1, 522 for DQA1, about 610 for DPA1, and some 440 for DPB1. Roughly 5 DR-DQ haplotypes were treated as single units for association and clustering because of strong linkage in the cohort. Across about 370 genotyped donors of the cohort, an average of about 240,000 unique TCR beta nucleotide sequences per donor were sequenced, and around 19% of those sequences were non-productive. Beyond this particular receptor, the publication reports: The study gave a list of about 170 TCR beta chains associated with cytomegalovirus. The classifier was reported to diagnose cytomegalovirus status with high specificity and sensitivity in both the original and validation cohorts. V-gene and J-gene trimming of TCR beta chains was associated with a missense DCLRE1C variant in a later genetic analysis, and the association was replicated in an independent cohort. Linkage disequilibrium might explain the correlated functional status among segregating V segments, but an unknown experimental factor could not be excluded. The only immune exposure information available for the cohort was CMV serostatus. Roughly uniform sequencing depth across donors was assumed in presence/absence analyses, although this assumption may not hold. The cohort was sequenced for TCR beta chains only, and without alpha or paired-chain data the features that could be detected were limited. According to a later analysis, most CMV-associated TCR beta chains appeared to be HLA-restricted, and the HLA associations seemed to be driven largely by CMV exposure. Because the 87-base-pair reads could not distinguish some IMGT-functional V segments, including TRBV6-2 and TRBV6-3, those segments were excluded. In an earlier analysis of about 540 of the donors, most TCR beta V segments were observed in productive rearrangements about 90% or about 30% of the time, broadly matching IMGT annotations. When HLA alleles, especially DR and DQ, strongly co-occurred, TCR associations were difficult to assign to individual alleles. According to the authors, the approach could potentially be generalized to other disease states and immunological phenotypes. Most TCR sequences were seen in very few donors, while some public TCRs were found in many individuals. A later analysis associated 16,951 TCR beta sequences with specific HLA alleles at a false discovery rate of 0.05. Compared with the roughly 720-donor mean, donors in an Asian-associated ancestry cluster had fewer N-insertions in productive TCRs, according to a later genetic analysis. According to a later analysis, parvovirus B19, influenza, CMV and Epstein-Barr virus appeared linked to several top co-occurrence clusters. In a later analysis, HLA-associated TCR beta chains were found to be more clonally expanded and to have lower generation probabilities than equally common non-associated chains. HLA typing was unavailable for some donors at each locus, so association tests used only the typed subset. In vitro tests confirmed that a few of the cytomegalovirus-associated TCR beta chains recognize cytomegalovirus antigens. A further reported finding was that TCR beta sequences accurately predicted the HLA-A and HLA-B alleles for most subjects in the first cohort. The sequencing pipeline was judged likely to have produced a cluster of highly shared sequence variants as a technical artifact. Around 16 rarely observed V segments, including chromosome 9 orphons, were excluded from the earlier analysis of a few hundred of the donors because counts were too low. In a later analysis, TCR association rates were found to vary across HLA loci, with the most associated TCRs seen for DRB1 alleles and the fewest for HLA-C alleles.

Note on this clone: The antigen it binds to is not known. No base-level quality is on record; no much larger clone is a single base apart.

In total, 600 or so healthy bone marrow donors made up the cohort. At the time of sampling, every cohort member was nominally healthy, though immune exposures that went unrecorded were likely present. The donor was CMV seronegative and belonged to the group of several hundred seronegative cohort members. A peripheral blood sample was provided by each donor, and peripheral blood mononuclear cells were used for TCR beta sequencing. The Qiagen DNeasy Blood Extraction Kit was used to extract genomic DNA from the blood cell samples. Libraries were prepared through the immunoSEQ multiplex PCR assay. For the multiplex PCR, a mixture combining 60 forward primers for TCR Vbeta segments and 13 reverse primers for TCR Jbeta segments was used. The CDR3 region of rearranged TCR beta genes was amplified from genomic DNA by a multiplex PCR assay. Amplified TCR beta libraries were sequenced as 87-base-pair reads on the Illumina HiSeq System. As for the original processing: Across the roughly 640 repertoires, a later analysis counted tens of millions of unique TCR beta chains, approximately 12 million of which were shared by at least two donors. Raw reads were error-corrected and collapsed into unique sequences by a nearest-neighbor algorithm in which closely related sequences were merged to remove PCR and sequencing errors. Alignment of CDR3 sequences to IMGT reference sequences was used to assign V, D and J gene segments. For a sequence to be retained, a match of at least six nucleotides was required to both a V gene segment and a J gene segment. A rearrangement counted as productive if the CDR3 had no stop codons and remained in frame with V and J, and every other rearrangement counted as non-productive. Following IMGT convention, CDR3 was defined as the stretch from the second conserved V-encoded cysteine up to the conserved J-encoded phenylalanine. Sequences without an unambiguous match to a single V gene segment were excluded from the earlier analysis of approximately 600 of the donors. An earlier analysis of a few hundred of the donors called V segments functional above 56.7% productive rearrangements and segregating when the between-donor standard deviation exceeded 5%. A statistical classification framework was built for diagnosing cytomegalovirus status from the catalog of TCR beta chain sequences. In a later analysis, TCR nucleotide sequences were compared against IMGT/GENE-DB human TR gene sequences so that V and J genes could be assigned. A later analysis assigned CDR3 sequences and most-parsimonious VDJ recombination scenarios with the TCRdist pipeline. In a later analysis, each TCR beta chain was defined by its CDR3 amino acid sequence together with its V-gene family, and reads lacking a unique V-gene family were excluded. As a way to deal with suspected cross-contamination and a sequencing artifact, a later analysis dropped under 600 nucleotide sequences that were highly shared and had low generation probability. In a later analysis, a clonal expansion index was calculated for each public chain from normalized within-repertoire ranks of inferred template counts. In a later analysis, generation probabilities were computed with a VDJ recombination model fitted to out-of-frame rearrangements, and the resulting probabilities were checked against IGoR. A later analysis scored TCR-TCR, TCR-HLA and TCR-CMV co-occurrence with hypergeometric tests, applying a repertoire-size bias correction to TCR pairs. False discovery rates were estimated in a later analysis by permuting HLA or CMV assignments 20 times. In a later analysis, co-occurring TCRs were grouped using DBSCAN, and TCRdist sequence similarity was added for clustering within HLA-allele-positive subsets. Repertoires with fewer than 30,000 or more than 120,000 public chains, plus five repertoires with anomalous nucleotide sharing, were excluded from co-occurrence clustering. What TCRdb holds here is the immuneACCESS table cut down to in-frame rearrangements. Part of the clones is not present; checked against another copy, under half of the missing clones reflect an unresolved V gene, and the others are unexplained. That table gives V, J and clone size, and the DNA gave D and trimming. The sample records tens of thousands of clones, over 70% of which are singletons. The ten largest make up approximately 8.2% of the sample.

Inclusive of the bounding cysteine and phenylalanine, the CDR3 is 16 residues long. Only the CDR3 region is kept as DNA, spanning 48 bases read in frame from base 1. Deletion took 1 base off V and 3 bases off J, with a span of 16 bases between the germline ends. As encoded in the germline V gene (reference sequence), CDR1 is LNHDA while CDR2 is SQIVND. This receptor was obtained from a man aged 55 to 70 in good health and CMV-seronegative. The chain is assembled from TRBV19 and TRBJ2-7, with TRBD1 tentatively as D gene (7 bases match). The sequenced material came from PBMCs. The CDR3: CASSIAGAGGFYEQYF. The DNA reads as follows: TGTGCCAGTAGTATAGCAGGAGCAGGGGGGTTCTACGAGCAGTACTTC.